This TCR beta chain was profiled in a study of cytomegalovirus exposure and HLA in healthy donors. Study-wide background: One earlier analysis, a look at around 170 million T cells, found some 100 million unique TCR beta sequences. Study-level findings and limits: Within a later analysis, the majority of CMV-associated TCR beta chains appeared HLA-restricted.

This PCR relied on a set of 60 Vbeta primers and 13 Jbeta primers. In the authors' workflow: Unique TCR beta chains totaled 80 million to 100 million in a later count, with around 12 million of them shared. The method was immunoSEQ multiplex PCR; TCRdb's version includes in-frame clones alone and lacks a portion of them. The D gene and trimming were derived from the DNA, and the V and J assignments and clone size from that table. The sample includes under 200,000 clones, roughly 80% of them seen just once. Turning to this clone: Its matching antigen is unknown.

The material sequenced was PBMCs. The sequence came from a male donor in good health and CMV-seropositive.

The CDR3 here is CASNWESSYNEQFF. The CDR3 coding sequence is TGTGCCAGCAACTGGGAGAGCTCCTACAATGAGCAGTTCTTC. The chain has TRBV7-8 and TRBJ2-1; D is possibly TRBD2 (5 bases). Germline V gene data show CDR1 as SGHVS and CDR2 as FQNEAQ. This CDR3 spans 14 amino acids. With 7 bases removed from V and 0 bases from J, the gap between germline ends came to 10 bases.